This paragraph reports one TCR beta chain. Its antigen is as yet unknown. This sample was included in a study of memory CD4+ T cells and cytomegalovirus serostatus. Germline lookup yields CDR1 MDHEN and CDR2 SYDVKM. Losses at the gene ends were 7 bases for V and 3 bases for J; bases not matched to a gene: 8. This CDR3 comprises 15 residues. Study-wide results and caveats: Repertoires predicted CMV serostatus with median bootstrapped AUC of roughly 0.96.

Single viable CD3+CD4+CD8-CD45RO+ cells were sorted as the memory CD4+ T cells. Positive selection with CD4 microbeads enriched total CD4+ T cells. Clones were read by immunoSEQ multiplex PCR, and TCRdb kept only the in-frame ones, dropping some. In the table there are about 59,000 clones, roughly three quarters of which are singletons. This TCR derives from an adult in good health and CMV-seronegative. The source material was memory CD4+ T cells from blood. The rearrangement joins TRBV28 to TRBJ1-5; the match to TRBD1 covers 8 bases. The CDR3: CASKLTGANNQPQHF. In DNA form, the CDR3 reads TGTGCCAGCAAACTGACAGGGGCTAACAATCAGCCCCAGCATTTT. The entire variable domain, with the rest obtained from reference TRBV28 and TRBJ1-5, is as follows: DVKVTQSSRYLVKRTGEKVFLECVQDMDHENMFWYRQDPGLGLRLIYFSYDVKMKEKGDIPEGYSVSREKKERFSLILESASTNQTSMYLCASKLTGANNQPQHFGDGTRLSIL.